This T cell receptor beta chain was identified in a study of a mutant IDH1 vaccine in newly diagnosed glioma. On the study more broadly: Vaccination of patients was performed eight times, in weeks 1, 3, 5, 7, 11, 15, 19 and 23. Treated patients had a mean age of about 37 years and a sex split that was roughly 60% male and approximately 40% female.

A remark on this clone: Antigen: not known.

V was shortened by 4 bases and J by 7 bases, with 8 bases between the two germline ends. The CDR3 has 11 amino acids. Looked up from germline, CDR1 is DFQATT and CDR2 is SNEGSKA (reference sequence). Clones were read by immunoSEQ multiplex PCR, and TCRdb kept only the in-frame ones, dropping some. The sample consists of about 86,000 clones, almost 85% of them appearing once. The time point was: week 23, last vaccination. Every vaccine dose comprised 300 ug of mutant IDH1 20-mer peptide plus topical imiquimod. V gene TRBV20-1 combines with J gene TRBJ2-1, with D perhaps TRBD2 (6 bases). This clonotype was obtained from a man aged 25-40 years with glioma. Some clones in this sample may be carry-over from other donors' samples. Sequenced material: PBMCs, taken from a glioma patient whose treatment included an IDH1 peptide vaccine. The CDR3 loop reads CSAISGNEQFF. DNA of the CDR3: TGCAGTGCTATTAGCGGAAATGAGCAGTTCTTC.